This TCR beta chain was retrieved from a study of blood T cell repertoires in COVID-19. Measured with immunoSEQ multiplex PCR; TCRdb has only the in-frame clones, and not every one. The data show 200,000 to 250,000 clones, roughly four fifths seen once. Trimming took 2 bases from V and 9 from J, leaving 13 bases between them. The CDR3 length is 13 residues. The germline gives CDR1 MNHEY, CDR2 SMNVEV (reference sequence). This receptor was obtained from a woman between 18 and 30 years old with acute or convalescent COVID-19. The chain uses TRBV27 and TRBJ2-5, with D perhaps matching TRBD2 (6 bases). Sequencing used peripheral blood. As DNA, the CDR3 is TGTGCCAGCAGTTTAGAGGGAGGTGGGGCCCAGTACTTC. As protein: CASSLEGGGAQYF.